This record covers a single TCR beta chain. The antigen is not known. The CDR3 length is 16 residues. Germline trimming cut 5 bases from V and 4 bases from J; bases unmatched to any gene: 7. Germline-derived CDR1 and CDR2 are MRHNA and SNTAGT. This sample was taken from a study of cytomegalovirus exposure and HLA in healthy donors. Study information: A previous analysis identified around 120 million unique TCR beta sequences derived from roughly 180 million T cells.

Study outcomes and limitations: Later analysis identified a missense DCLRE1C variant that was linked to TCR beta V- and J-gene trimming. TCR beta V segments were, for the most part, productive about 87% or about 30% of the time in an earlier analysis. An ancestry cluster, one associated with Asian ancestry, reportedly showed fewer N-insertions than the approximately 670-donor mean in a later analysis.

13 Jbeta primers and 60 Vbeta primers were used for the PCR. Measured with immunoSEQ multiplex PCR; TCRdb has only the in-frame clones, and not every one. The sample has some 180,000 clones, roughly 74% seen once; the top ten hold around 2.6%. Material: PBMCs. The chain joins TRBV6-4 to TRBJ1-6, with 8 nucleotides matching TRBD1. This clonotype was obtained from a female donor in good health and CMV-seronegative. CDR3 coding DNA: TGTGCCAGCAGTCGGAACCGGGACAGGTATAATTCACCCCTCCACTTT. Its protein product is CASSRNRDRYNSPLHF.